What follows are 32 T cell receptor beta chains derived from one specimen sequenced in a study of blood T cell repertoires in COVID-19. Only in-frame clones appear in the TCRdb table, and some are missing; sequencing was by immunoSEQ multiplex PCR. The data hold some 270,000 clones, with under 90% observed a single time. The sample consisted of peripheral blood. All receptors come from a man in his fifties with acute or convalescent COVID-19.

This clone was detected only once. The chain links TRBV12-5 to TRBJ2-5; 7 bases align to TRBD1. Germline assignment: CDR1 LGHNT and CDR2 FRNRAP. The CDR3 totals 16 residues. The J segment lost 3 bases and the V segment lost 1 base, leaving 8 bases of the junction unmatched. The DNA of the CDR3 is TGTGCTAGTGGTTTGGGCCGGGACAGTACAAAAGAGACCCAGTACTTC. It translates to CASGLGRDSTKETQYF.

The CDR3 DNA follows: TGTGCCAGCAGCTTGTACGGACAGGCCCAGGGGGGGCAGTTCTTC. Protein product: CASSLYGQAQGGQFF. This chain uses TRBV5-5 with TRBJ2-1; possibly TRBD1 for D (7 bases). V was clipped by 1 base and J by 12 bases, with 20 bases between them. Germline loops: CDR1 SGHKS, CDR2 YYEKEE (reference sequence). This CDR3 has 15 residues. Combining the CDR3 with reference TRBV5-5 and TRBJ2-1 gives the whole variable domain DAGVTQSPTHLIKTRGQQVTLRCSPISGHKSVSWYQQVLGQGPQFIFQYYEKEERGRGNFPDRFSARQFPNYSSELNVNALLLGDSALYLCASSLYGQAQGGQFFGPGTRLTVL.

CDR3 loop: CASSQSKGLDPYEQYF. As DNA, the CDR3 is TGCGCCAGCAGTCAATCTAAGGGACTAGACCCCTACGAGCAGTACTTC. V is TRBV23-1 and J is TRBJ2-7; 8 bases agree with TRBD2. TRBV23-1 is an open reading frame whose function is uncertain. CDR3 size: 16 residues. V lost 0 bases to trimming and J lost 2 bases; unmatched junction nucleotides: 6.

The J gene is TRBJ1-2, the V gene TRBV3-1 (or the pseudogene TRBV3-2), with TRBD1 identical over 9 bases. Germline V gene sequence: CDR1 LGHDT, CDR2 YNNKEL (reference sequence). Losses at the gene ends were 3 bases for V and 3 bases for J; bases not matched to a gene: 2. The CDR3 is 14 residues long. The CDR3 DNA reads as TGTGCCAGCAGCCAGGGACAGGGACACTATGGCTACACCTTC. Translated, it gives CASSQGQGHYGYTF.

The chain uses TRBV14 and TRBJ2-5, with D hard to call. Between the trimmed V and J ends, which lost 1 base and 4 bases, there was a span of 16 bases. The CDR3 runs to 16 residues. Germline-derived CDR1 and CDR2 are SGHDN and FVKESK. The CDR3 sequence: CASSQVPGSQRETQYF. Here the CDR3 DNA reads TGTGCCAGCAGCCAAGTCCCTGGGTCCCAGCGAGAGACCCAGTACTTC. The entire variable domain, with the rest obtained from reference TRBV14 and TRBJ2-5, is as follows: EAGVTQFPSHSVIEKGQTVTLRCDPISGHDNLYWYRRVMGKEIKFLLHFVKESKQDESGMPNNRFLAERTGGTYSTLKVQPAELEDSGVYFCASSQVPGSQRETQYFGPGTRLLVL.

The chain combines TRBV19 with TRBJ1-5; TRBD1 matches at 7 bases. This CDR3 is 13 amino acids long. V lost 5 bases, J lost 5 bases, and 3 bases stayed unmatched. Germline V gene sequence: CDR1 LNHDA, CDR2 SQIVND (reference sequence). CDR3 DNA: TGTGCCAGTAGTTACAGGGGAGATCAGCCCCAGCATTTT. This translates into CASSYRGDQPQHF.

The chain links TRBV12-5 to TRBJ1-4; D gene ambiguous. Germline CDR1 LGHNT, CDR2 FRNRAP. The length of the CDR3 is 12 residues. V lost 7 bases and J 6 bases, leaving 9 bases between the germline ends. The CDR3 DNA follows: TGTGCTAGTGCGGGTACGGATGAAAAACTGTTTTTT. Amino acid sequence: CASAGTDEKLFF.

In its sample, this clone was seen a few times. The J gene is TRBJ2-1, the V gene TRBV30; TRBD2 agrees at 8 bases. J was trimmed by 7 bases and V by 4 bases; bases with no gene match: 12. Germline loops: CDR1 GTSNPN, CDR2 SVGIG (reference sequence). The CDR3 loop spans 15 amino acids. This chain's CDR3 is CAWTGGLWSLNEQFF. The CDR3 bases are TGTGCCTGGACGGGGGGGCTGTGGTCGTTAAATGAGCAGTTCTTC.

Concerning this clone: Just one base apart from a much larger clone, this may be a read error. This chain links TRBV7-2 with TRBJ1-1; 7 nucleotides line up with TRBD1. CDR1 is SGHTA and CDR2 is FQGNSA in the germline V gene. V trimming: 5 bases; J trimming: 1 base; junction bases outside the gene matches: 1. The length of the CDR3 is 13 residues. The CDR3 region is CASSRQGNTEAFF. The CDR3 coding sequence is TGTGCCAGCAGCCGACAGGGGAACACTGAAGCTTTCTTT.

This sequence joins TRBV7-8 and TRBJ1-2; D is uncertain. V was pared by 1 base and J by 1 base, with 4 bases between. Germline values: CDR1 SGHVS, CDR2 FQNEAQ. CDR3 length equals 13 residues. CDR3 sequence reads: CASSLGVNYGYTF. The CDR3 nucleotides are TGTGCCAGCAGCTTAGGAGTTAACTATGGCTACACCTTC. Variable domain in full (rest from reference TRBV7-8 and TRBJ1-2): GAGVSQSPRYKVAKRGQDVALRCDPISGHVSLFWYQQALGQGPEFLTYFQNEAQLDKSGLPSDRFFAERPEGSVSTLKIQRTQQEDSAVYLCASSLGVNYGYTFGSGTRLTVV.

The rearrangement joins TRBV5-4 to TRBJ2-2, with 8 bases matching TRBD2. Per the germline V gene, CDR1 is SGHNT and CDR2 is YYREEE (reference sequence). V lost 7 bases, J lost 0 bases, and 8 bases stayed unmatched. The CDR3 is made up of 16 amino acids. CDR3 sequence reads: CASGTGGGSNTGELFF. CDR3 DNA: TGTGCCAGCGGGACGGGCGGGGGGTCGAACACCGGGGAGCTGTTTTTT.

About this clone itself: This specimen includes other DNA sequences encoding the same CDR3. The J gene is TRBJ1-1, the V gene TRBV18; D is perhaps TRBD1 (6 bases). Trimming took 3 bases from V and 0 from J, leaving 11 bases between them. The CDR3 consists of 15 residues. Germline V gene lookup returns CDR1 KGHSH and CDR2 LQKENI. The CDR3 is CASSPQTGVNTEAFF. The CDR3 coding sequence is TGTGCCAGCTCACCCCAGACAGGAGTGAACACTGAAGCTTTCTTT.

The CDR3 spells CASSAKEWGDEAFF. CDR3 bases: TGTGCCAGCAGTGCTAAGGAGTGGGGGGATGAAGCTTTCTTT. The rearrangement uses TRBV7-9 and TRBJ1-1, with a tentative D call TRBD1 (5 bases). Per germline, CDR1 SEHNR and CDR2 FQNEAQ (reference sequence). V was trimmed by 6 bases and J by 7 bases, leaving 18 bases between them. The CDR3 is made up of 14 amino acids.

This chain connects TRBV7-9 to TRBJ1-1; D gene uncertain. Germline lookup yields CDR1 SEHNR and CDR2 FQNEAQ (reference sequence). Trimming removed 1 base from V and 7 bases from J, with 13 bases in between. The CDR3 runs to 14 residues. The DNA of the CDR3 is TGTGCCAGCAGCTTAGTCAGCGCAGATCTTGAAGCTTTCTTT. Translation: CASSLVSADLEAFF. The variable domain in full, completed from reference TRBV7-9 and TRBJ1-1, reads DTGVSQNPRHKITKRGQNVTFRCDPISEHNRLYWYRQTLGQGPEFLTYFQNEAQLEKSRLLSDRFSAERPKGSFSTLEIQRTEQGDSAMYLCASSLVSADLEAFFGQGTRLTVV.

This clone was seen a handful of times. V gene TRBV7-8 combines with J gene TRBJ2-7; D unresolved. V shed 0 bases and J shed 3 bases, with 12 bases lying between them. This CDR3 has 15 residues. Per germline, CDR1 SGHVS and CDR2 FQNEAQ. The CDR3 region has the DNA TGTGCCAGCAGCTTAGCGCGAGCTCCTTACTACGAGCAGTACTTC. It yields the protein CASSLARAPYYEQYF.

The V call is TRBV9, the J call TRBJ2-3; D possibly corresponds to TRBD2 (5 bases). Germline V lookup: CDR1 SGDLS, CDR2 YYNGEE. The CDR3 spans 14 residues. Between the trimmed V and J ends, which lost 4 bases and 0 bases, there was a span of 9 bases. The CDR3 coding sequence is TGTGCCAGCAGCCCTGGACTCAGCACAGATACGCAGTATTTT. It encodes CASSPGLSTDTQYF.

The chain uses TRBV7-9 and TRBJ2-1, with 12 bases aligning to TRBD2. CDR3 length equals 15 residues. Germline values: CDR1 SEHNR, CDR2 FQNEAQ (reference sequence). V was clipped by 5 bases and J by 5 bases; unmatched bases: 4. The CDR3 coding sequence is TGTGCCAGCAGCACCCGGACTAGCGGGGACAATGAGCAGTTCTTC. Its protein is CASSTRTSGDNEQFF. Full variable domain (outside the CDR3, taken from reference TRBV7-9 and TRBJ2-1): DTGVSQNPRHKITKRGQNVTFRCDPISEHNRLYWYRQTLGQGPEFLTYFQNEAQLEKSRLLSDRFSAERPKGSFSTLEIQRTEQGDSAMYLCASSTRTSGDNEQFFGPGTRLTVL.

The rearrangement links TRBV12-3 or TRBV12-4 to TRBJ1-5; D not certain. The CDR3 is 13 amino acids. Trimming cost V 2 bases and J 7 bases, with 9 bases left between them. CDR3: CASSLNIAQPQHF. CDR3 bases: TGTGCCAGCAGTTTAAACATTGCACAGCCCCAGCATTTT.

This clone was observed a single time. The chain combines TRBV11-2 with TRBJ2-7, with D perhaps matching TRBD1 (7 bases). V was trimmed by 4 bases and J by 2 bases, leaving 24 bases between them. This CDR3 is 18 amino acids long. Germline lookup yields CDR1 SGHAT and CDR2 FQNNGV. DNA for the CDR3: TGTGCCAGCAGCTCCCTCCCCGGGAGACAGGGCCTGCCCTACGAGCAGTACTTC. It translates to CASSSLPGRQGLPYEQYF. Supplemented by reference TRBV11-2 and TRBJ2-7, the full variable domain reads EAGVAQSPRYKIIEKRQSVAFWCNPISGHATLYWYQQILGQGPKLLIQFQNNGVVDDSQLPKDRFSAERLKGVDSTLKIQPAKLEDSAVYLCASSSLPGRQGLPYEQYFGPGTRLTVT.

This clone appeared once. This sequence joins TRBV7-3 and TRBJ1-1, with 7 nucleotides matching TRBD1. The CDR3 extends over 14 amino acids. Germline V gene data show CDR1 as SGHTA and CDR2 as FQGTGA. J gave up 3 bases and V 4 bases, and 5 bases lay outside the gene matches. This chain's CDR3 is CASSSGQVYTEAFF. CDR3 bases: TGTGCCAGCAGCTCCGGACAGGTCTACACTGAAGCTTTCTTT.

The chain uses TRBV10-3 and TRBJ2-1, with 8 bases lining up with TRBD1. J was trimmed by 9 bases and V by 2 bases; bases with no gene match: 9. The CDR3 length is 15 residues. Germline loops: CDR1 ENHRY, CDR2 SYGVKD. This CDR3 is CAISETDRGTGEQFF. CDR3 nucleotide sequence: TGTGCCATCAGTGAGACTGACAGGGGTACCGGTGAGCAGTTCTTC.

In its sample, this clone was seen a few times. The chain joins TRBV4-2 to TRBJ1-2, with a tentative D call TRBD1 (6 bases). The CDR3 is made up of 14 amino acids. V was pared by 0 bases and J by 8 bases, with 13 bases between. Germline CDR1 LGHNA, CDR2 YNFKEQ. The CDR3 sequence is CASSQEGGARGYTF. The CDR3 DNA follows: TGTGCCAGCAGCCAAGAGGGGGGGGCGCGAGGCTACACCTTC.

This clone was counted between two and nine times. V gene TRBV30 combines with J gene TRBJ2-3; TRBD2 might be the D (6 bases). The CDR3 length is 12 residues. The V end was cut by 3 bases, the J end by 5 bases, with 9 bases between. The germline V gene has CDR1 GTSNPN and CDR2 SVGIG (reference sequence). The CDR3 DNA reads as TGTGCCTGGAGCTACGGGAGAGATACGCAGTATTTT. Translation: CAWSYGRDTQYF.

The V and J genes are TRBV6-5 and TRBJ1-2; 7 bases match TRBD1. V was pared by 6 bases and J by 2 bases, with 3 bases of the junction left unmatched. The CDR3 totals 13 residues. Germline V gene lookup returns CDR1 MNHEY and CDR2 SVGAGI. CDR3 nucleotide sequence: TGTGCCAGCAGGATACAGGGGAACTATGGCTACACCTTC. This codes for CASRIQGNYGYTF.

The gene calls are TRBV30 and TRBJ1-4; D is unclear. The CDR3 contains 12 residues. Trimming left V 0 bases short and J 8 bases short, with 7 bases between. Germline V gene lookup returns CDR1 GTSNPN and CDR2 SVGIG (reference sequence). CDR3 sequence (DNA): TGTGCCTGGAGTGTGCGCGGAGAAAAACTGTTTTTT. Translating gives CAWSVRGEKLFF.

The CDR3 DNA reads as TGTGCCAGCAGCTCGAACAGGGGGCGCATGGTTGGAAACACCATATATTTT. Its translation: CASSSNRGRMVGNTIYF. The genes are TRBV11-2 and TRBJ1-3; 9 bases agree with TRBD1. The J segment lost 3 bases and the V segment lost 4 bases, leaving 10 bases of the junction unmatched. There are 17 residues in the CDR3. Germline lookup yields CDR1 SGHAT and CDR2 FQNNGV.

The J gene is TRBJ1-5, the V gene TRBV28, with a weak D call TRBD1 (5 bases). The CDR3 contains 12 residues. Looked up from germline, CDR1 is MDHEN and CDR2 is SYDVKM. V was cut by 10 bases and J by 9 bases, with 16 bases left in between. CDR3 sequence: CATWGTGSPQHF. The CDR3 bases are TGTGCCACTTGGGGGACTGGTTCGCCCCAGCATTTT.

This clone was observed a single time. The chain is built from TRBV12-5 and TRBJ2-5; no clear D. The CDR3 sequence is 14 residues long. V was clipped by 5 bases and J by 3 bases, with 13 bases between them. Germline CDR1 and CDR2: LGHNT and FRNRAP. CDR3 sequence: CASGETGLEETQYF. CDR3 bases: TGTGCTAGTGGTGAGACTGGATTGGAAGAGACCCAGTACTTC.

V and J are TRBV11-1 and TRBJ1-6, with D tentatively TRBD1 (6 bases). The CDR3 is 13 residues long. Germline CDR1 SGHAT, CDR2 FQDESV (reference sequence). The ends were cut back, 8 bases at V and 5 bases at J, with 10 bases in the middle. Here the CDR3 reads CASGTLNNSPLHF. The CDR3 DNA reads as TGTGCCAGCGGGACACTAAATAATTCACCCCTCCACTTT.

V and J are TRBV18 and TRBJ1-2, with 8 bases identical to TRBD1. V lost 3 bases to trimming and J lost 8 bases; unmatched junction nucleotides: 8. This CDR3 contains 14 residues. Per germline, CDR1 KGHSH and CDR2 LQKENI. CDR3 sequence (DNA): TGTGCCAGCTCACCGAATCAGGGGGCCCTGGGCTACACCTTC. It specifies CASSPNQGALGYTF. Complete variable domain (other parts from reference TRBV18 and TRBJ1-2): NAGVMQNPRHLVRRRGQEARLRCSPMKGHSHVYWYRQLPEEGLKFMVYLQKENIIDESGMPKERFSAEFPKEGPSILRIQQVVRGDSAAYFCASSPNQGALGYTFGSGTRLTVV.

This chain links TRBV2 with TRBJ2-7; tentative D call: TRBD1 (6 bases). The germline gives CDR1 SNHLY, CDR2 FYNNEI. This CDR3 contains 14 residues. V lost 5 bases and J 6 bases, leaving 17 bases between the germline ends. The CDR3 region has the DNA TGTGCCAGCAGTTACACCTACCGGGACACCGAGCAGTACTTC. This translates into CASSYTYRDTEQYF.

The chain combines TRBV9 with TRBJ2-1; D unresolved. This CDR3 spans 16 amino acids. Trimming shortened V by 0 bases and J by 0 bases, and 10 bases separated the two germline ends. Germline V gene data show CDR1 as SGDLS and CDR2 as YYNGEE. CDR3 amino acids: CASSVDPRSSYNEQFF. CDR3 coding DNA: TGTGCCAGCAGCGTAGATCCGAGGAGCTCCTACAATGAGCAGTTCTTC.